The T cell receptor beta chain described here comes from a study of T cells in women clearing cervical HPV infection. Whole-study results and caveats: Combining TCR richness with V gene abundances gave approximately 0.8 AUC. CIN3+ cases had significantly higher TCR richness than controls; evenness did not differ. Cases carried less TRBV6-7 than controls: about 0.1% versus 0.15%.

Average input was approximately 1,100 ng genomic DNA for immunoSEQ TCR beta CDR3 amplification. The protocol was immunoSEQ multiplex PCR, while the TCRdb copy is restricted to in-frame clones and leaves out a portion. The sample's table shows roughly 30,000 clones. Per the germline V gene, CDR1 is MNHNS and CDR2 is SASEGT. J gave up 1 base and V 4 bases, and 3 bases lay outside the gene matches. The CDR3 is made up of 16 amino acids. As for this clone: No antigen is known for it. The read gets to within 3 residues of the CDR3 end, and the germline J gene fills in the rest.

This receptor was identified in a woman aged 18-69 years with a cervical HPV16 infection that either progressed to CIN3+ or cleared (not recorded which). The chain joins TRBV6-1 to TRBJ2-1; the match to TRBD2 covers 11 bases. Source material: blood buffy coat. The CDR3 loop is CASSARLAGSYNEQFF. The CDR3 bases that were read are TGTGCCAGCAGTGCAAGACTAGCGGGATCCTACAATGAG.